This paragraph reports one TCR beta chain. Its antigen is undetermined. Naive CD8 isolation took CD45RO-negative cells positively selected for CCR7 and excluded terminally differentiated effector memory CD45RA+ cells. This sample was included in a study of shared clonotypes between healthy human individuals. Study outcomes and limitations: Among donors, the sharing of clonotypes was expected to be influenced by sequencing depth. Tissues were not sampled, only blood, and their repertoires likely differ.

Each subset's genomic DNA was split evenly across several immunoSEQ plates. It was about 210 ng DNA, approximately 28,000 T cell genomes, that sorted-subset replicate PCRs used. TCRdb's table, derived via immunoSEQ multiplex PCR, lists solely in-frame clones and lacks some. The repertoire holds a few million clones, with roughly 95% as singletons. The sequencing input was naive CD8+ T cells from PBMCs. The sequence derives from a man younger than 35 in good health. Some clones in this sample may be carry-over from other donors' samples.

The CDR3 sequence: CAWRGGKLFF. Written as DNA, the CDR3 is TGTGCCTGGAGGGGCGGCAAACTGTTTTTT. The V call is TRBV30, the J call TRBJ1-4; no definite D call. Germline CDR1 reads GTSNPN; CDR2 reads SVGIG (reference sequence). Trimming stripped 3 bases from V and 11 bases from J, with 7 bases between. The CDR3 extends over 10 amino acids.